The TCR beta chain under discussion was sequenced for a study of shared clonotypes between healthy human individuals. About the study: Each donor had three CD4 naive, three CD4 memory, two CD8 naive and one CD8 memory plate.

Free of recent acute infections or vaccinations, the donors were healthy HIV-negative adults. The assay was immunoSEQ multiplex PCR, and TCRdb's table has in-frame clones only and misses some. The data show more than 850,000 clones, with about 84% seen just once and around 0.47% held by the top ten. This CDR3 is 15 amino acids long. Unmatched junction bases numbered 2, after V lost 1 base and J lost 4 bases. Germline loops: CDR1 SGHDN, CDR2 FVKESK. The J gene is TRBJ2-1, the V gene TRBV14; 9 bases match TRBD2. Sequencing was performed on memory CD4+ T cells from PBMCs. This sample's subset: CD45RA-negative fraction. The TCR comes from a man between 18 and 29 years old in good health. Some clones in this sample may be carry-over from other donors' samples. The CDR3 protein is CASSQATSGYNEQFF. DNA for the CDR3: TGTGCCAGCAGCCAAGCCACTAGCGGGTACAATGAGCAGTTCTTC.